This TCR beta chain came from a study of Graves' ophthalmopathy and Graves' hyperthyroidism. About this clonotype itself: Its antigen remains unidentified.

The authors amplified TCR beta CDR3 regions, and they did so from RNA transcripts for repertoire sequencing. First-round RT-PCR relied on HTBI primers, and a second-round multiplex PCR came next. MiXCR was run by TCRdb on the multiplex PCR reads, yielding one entry per CDR3 protein. The sample has about 400,000 distinct CDR3 sequences, 15% to 20% seen once. Exclusion criteria comprised other autoimmune diseases, uncontrolled infections, pregnancy or lactation in patients. Study-level points and caveats: Discriminating ophthalmopathy from stable hyperthyroidism, a 13-signature model attained a sensitivity of about 88% and a specificity of around 77%. The model reached 70% to 71% sensitivity and about 72% specificity for predicting ophthalmopathy progression.

V was clipped by 5 bases and J by 6 bases, with 14 bases between them. Germline loops: CDR1 MRHNA, CDR2 SNTAGT. The CDR3 length is 13 residues. The origin of this receptor is a woman aged 18-29 years with Graves' ophthalmopathy. This chain connects TRBV6-4 to TRBJ2-7, with D perhaps matching TRBD1 (6 bases). Sequenced material: peripheral blood. CDR3 sequence reads: CASSYARGSEQYF. Here the CDR3 DNA reads TGTGCCAGCAGTTACGCCAGGGGAAGCGAGCAGTACTTC.